A selection of T cell receptor beta chains follows, all from one sample in a study of blood T cell repertoires in COVID-19. Measured with immunoSEQ multiplex PCR; TCRdb has only the in-frame clones, and not every one. The sample consists of approximately 300,000 clones, 86% of them appearing once. Sequenced: peripheral blood. All receptors come from a woman between 50 and 59 years old with acute or convalescent COVID-19. CDR3s include the opening cysteine and the closing phenylalanine or tryptophan. The D gene is left open where the match is weak. Not every row has a clone size; where given, it reads once, few, many or a size class.

V	size	D	J	DNA	CDR3
TRBV18	NA	NA	TRBJ1-4	TGTGCCAGCTCACCACCTCCTAGTAATGAAAAACTGTTTTTT	CASSPPPSNEKLFF
TRBV29-1	NA	TRBD1	TRBJ2-3	TGCAGCGTTGTCGACAGGGGGTCGGCAGATACGCAGTATTTT	CSVVDRGSADTQYF
TRBV10-3	few	NA	TRBJ2-2	TGTGCCATCAATCCGGACAGGAACACCGGGGAGCTGTTTTTT	CAINPDRNTGELFF
TRBV7-8	NA	TRBD1	TRBJ2-7	TGTGCCAGCAGCGAAGGGACAGCTTACGAGCAGTACTTC	CASSEGTAYEQYF
TRBV28	once	TRBD2	TRBJ2-7	TGTGCCAGCCGAAGCGGGGGTGAGCAGGGCGAGCAGTACTTC	CASRSGGEQGEQYF
TRBV19	NA	TRBD1	TRBJ2-7	TGTGCCAGTAGTGGGGGACAGTTTTTTTACGAGCAGTACTTC	CASSGGQFFYEQYF
TRBV3-1/TRBV3-2	NA	TRBD2	TRBJ2-5	TGTGCCAGCAGCCAAGTTTTTGGCGGGAGTTTGGAGACCCAGTACTTC	CASSQVFGGSLETQYF
TRBV18	NA	TRBD1	TRBJ1-3	TGTGCCAGCTCACCCCGGACAGGAGACTCTGGAAACACCATATATTTT	CASSPRTGDSGNTIYF
TRBV7-2	NA	NA	TRBJ2-7	TGTGCCAGCAGCCTTAGCCGCGGGGGCGGCTCCTACGAGCAGTACTTC	CASSLSRGGGSYEQYF
TRBV7-9	NA	TRBD2	TRBJ2-7	TGTGCCAGCAGTATTAGCGGGAGCTCCTACGAGCAGTACTTC	CASSISGSSYEQYF
TRBV28	NA	NA	TRBJ2-7	TGTGCCAGCAGCTCCTGGGCGGAGGCCCCCTTTTCCTACGAGCAGTACTTC	CASSSWAEAPFSYEQYF
TRBV24-1	NA	TRBD1	TRBJ2-1	TGTGCCACCAGTGATCCGGGACAGGGGGCGCGGGGTGAGCAGTTCTTC	CATSDPGQGARGEQFF
TRBV9	NA	NA	TRBJ2-5	TGTGCCAGCACCCCCGCGGGGCAGGGAGGAGAGACCCAGTACTTC	CASTPAGQGGETQYF
TRBV6-1	NA	TRBD2	TRBJ2-5	TGTGCCAGCAGTGAAGTACCTAGCGGGAACTTGTACTTC	CASSEVPSGNLYF
TRBV19	once	TRBD2	TRBJ2-1	TGTGCCAGTAGTTGGCGGGAGACCTACAATGAGCAGTTCTTC	CASSWRETYNEQFF
TRBV6-2/TRBV6-3	once	TRBD2	TRBJ2-7	TGTGCCAGCAGTTACTCACTAGCGGGATCTTACGAGCAGTACTTC	CASSYSLAGSYEQYF